The 2 T cell receptor beta chains listed next were all sequenced from one sample in a study of T-cell reconstitution after alpha-beta-depleted transplantation in children. A TCRbeta library incorporating unique molecular identifiers was prepared. TCRdb fed the PCR reads into MiXCR, producing one record per CDR3 protein. The repertoire holds around 17,000 distinct CDR3 sequences, about 5% seen once, with about 7.3% in the top ten. The sequences come from PBMCs, collected before TCRalphabeta/CD19-depleted stem cell transplant. All receptors come from a boy between 10 and 17 years old with acute lymphoblastic leukemia, due to receive a stem cell transplant.

This clonotype appeared once. An end of the junction does not agree with germline; a read error may underlie this. This rearrangement joins TRBV6-2 or TRBV6-3 to TRBJ2-7, with D maybe TRBD1 (5 bases). Germline CDR1 and CDR2: MNHEY and SVGEGT. The CDR3 is 11 residues long. The CDR3: CASSPGYVQYF. Here the CDR3 DNA reads TGTGCCAGCAGTCCAGGGTACGTGCAGTACTTC.

At least ten counts were recorded for this clonotype. The J gene is TRBJ2-3, the V gene TRBV7-2; 8 positions agree with TRBD2. V was clipped by 1 base and J by 1 base; unmatched bases: 1. The CDR3 runs to 15 residues. Per germline, CDR1 SGHTA and CDR2 FQGNSA. CDR3 DNA: TGTGCCAGCAGCTTAGGACTAGCGCGCACAGATACGCAGTATTTT. Its translation is CASSLGLARTDTQYF.